The subject of this entry is one T cell receptor (beta chain). This clone was counted a few times. There is no known antigen for this receptor. No per-base quality is available; no much larger clone lies one base away. Library creation used the immunoSEQ multiplex PCR assay. Drawn from immuneACCESS, this table holds only the in-frame rearrangements with V and J called that TCRdb kept. Clones are partly lost; checked studies trace under half to an unresolved V gene and leave the rest unexplained. The sample profile shows 30,000 to 35,000 clones; about 85% of them were found once. The ten largest clones capture 1.1% of the sample. This sample is drawn from a study of T cells in narcolepsy (dated by TCRdb to the late 2010s). With regard to the full study: Patients with narcolepsy type 1 or type 2 (NT1, NT2) and healthy control donors were enrolled in the study. Autoreactive T cells targeting hypocretin neuron self-antigens (hypocretin, TRIB2) were sought in narcolepsy patients, and TCR Vbeta sequencing was used to track clonotypes in blood and CSF.

For TCR Vbeta sequencing, memory CD4+ T cells were sorted ex vivo from the peripheral blood of narcolepsy patients and healthy controls. Summary of the overall study and its limitations: According to the report, autoreactive clonotypes were detected serially in the blood of the same patients and of different patients, but not in healthy controls. Patients and controls had similar numbers of sequenced blood memory CD4+ clonotypes, with averages of about 39,494 in patients and some 35,000 in controls. No sequences matching autoreactive T cell clones were contained in some blood memory CD4+ repertoires from patients and controls. In plots comparing CSF and blood CD4+ T cell clonotypes from the same patient, HCRT-specific and TRIB2-specific autoreactive clonotypes were highlighted.

The germline V gene encodes CDR1 SGHTA and CDR2 FQGNSA. CDR3 length: 16 amino acids, cysteine to phenylalanine. This entry keeps only the CDR3 DNA: 48 bases, framed from base 1. A distance of 14 bases separates the germline ends of V and J, which lose 2 bases and 1 base respectively. The rearranged segments are TRBV7-2 and TRBJ1-1; TRBD1 is perhaps the D gene, given 5 matching bases. Input material: memory (CD45RA-) CD4+ T cells from blood. Per the publication, the cell subset or site label means: memory T cells sorted ex vivo from peripheral blood. The sequence was obtained from a human donor in good health. The CDR3: CASSLLGLIRNTEAFF. The DNA sequence is as follows: TGTGCCAGCAGCTTACTGGGGCTAATACGGAACACTGAAGCTTTCTTT. Where the CDR3 stops, the reference TRBV7-2 and TRBJ1-1 genes take over; the full variable domain is GAGVSQSPSNKVTEKGKDVELRCDPISGHTALYWYRQSLGQGLEFLIYFQGNSAPDKSGLPSDRFSAERTGGSVSTLTIQRTQQEDSAVYLCASSLLGLIRNTEAFFGQGTRLTVV.